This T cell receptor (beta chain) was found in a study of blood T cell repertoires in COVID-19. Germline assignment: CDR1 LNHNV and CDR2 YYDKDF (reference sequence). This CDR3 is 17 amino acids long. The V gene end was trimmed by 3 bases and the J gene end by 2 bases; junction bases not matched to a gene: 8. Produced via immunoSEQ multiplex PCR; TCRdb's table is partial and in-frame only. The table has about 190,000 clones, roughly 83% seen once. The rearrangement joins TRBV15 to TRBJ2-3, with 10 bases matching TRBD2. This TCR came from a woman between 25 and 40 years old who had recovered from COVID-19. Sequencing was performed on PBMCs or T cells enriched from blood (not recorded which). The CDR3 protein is CATSSSLSGRHTDTQYF. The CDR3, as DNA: TGTGCCACCAGCAGTTCGCTTAGCGGGAGGCACACAGATACGCAGTATTTT.